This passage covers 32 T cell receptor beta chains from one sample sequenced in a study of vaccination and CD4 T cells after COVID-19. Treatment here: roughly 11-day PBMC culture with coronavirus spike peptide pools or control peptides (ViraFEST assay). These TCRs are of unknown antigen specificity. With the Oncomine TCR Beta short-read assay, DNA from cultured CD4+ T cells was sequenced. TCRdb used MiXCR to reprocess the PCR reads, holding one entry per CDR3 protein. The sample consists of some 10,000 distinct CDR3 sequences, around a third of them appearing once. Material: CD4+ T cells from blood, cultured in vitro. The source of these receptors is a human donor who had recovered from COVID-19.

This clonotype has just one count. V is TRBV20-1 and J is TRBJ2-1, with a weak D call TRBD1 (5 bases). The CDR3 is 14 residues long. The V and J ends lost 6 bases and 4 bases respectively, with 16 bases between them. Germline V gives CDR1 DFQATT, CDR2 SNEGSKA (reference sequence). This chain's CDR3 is CSAVLGALYNEQFF. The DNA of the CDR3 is TGCAGTGCCGTCCTTGGGGCCTTGTACAATGAGCAGTTCTTC.

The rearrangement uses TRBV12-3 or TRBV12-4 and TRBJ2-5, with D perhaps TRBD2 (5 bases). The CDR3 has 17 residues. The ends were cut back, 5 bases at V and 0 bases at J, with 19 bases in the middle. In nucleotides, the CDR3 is TGTGCCAGCAGTATTCGACTCCTCTGGGAGTACCAAGAGACCCAGTACTTC. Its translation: CASSIRLLWEYQETQYF.

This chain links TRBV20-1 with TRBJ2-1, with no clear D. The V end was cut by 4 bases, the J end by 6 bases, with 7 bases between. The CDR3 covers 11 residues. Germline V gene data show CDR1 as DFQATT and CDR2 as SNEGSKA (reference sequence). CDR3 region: CSATRPNEQFF. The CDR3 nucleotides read TGCAGTGCTACCCGACCCAATGAGCAGTTCTTC.

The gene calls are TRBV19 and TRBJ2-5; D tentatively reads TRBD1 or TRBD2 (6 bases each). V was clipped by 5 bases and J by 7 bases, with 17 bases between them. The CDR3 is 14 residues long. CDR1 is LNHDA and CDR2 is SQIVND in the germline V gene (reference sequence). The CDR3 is CASSGLGGPATQYF. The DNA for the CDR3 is TGTGCCAGTAGTGGTCTCGGGGGCCCGGCGACCCAGTACTTC.

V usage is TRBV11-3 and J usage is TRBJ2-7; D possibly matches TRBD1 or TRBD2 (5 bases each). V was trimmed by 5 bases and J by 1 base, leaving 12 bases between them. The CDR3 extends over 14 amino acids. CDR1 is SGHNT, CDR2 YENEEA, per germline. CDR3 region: CASSRPGQSYEQYF. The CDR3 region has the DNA TGTGCCAGCAGCCGACCGGGGCAGTCCTACGAGCAGTACTTC.

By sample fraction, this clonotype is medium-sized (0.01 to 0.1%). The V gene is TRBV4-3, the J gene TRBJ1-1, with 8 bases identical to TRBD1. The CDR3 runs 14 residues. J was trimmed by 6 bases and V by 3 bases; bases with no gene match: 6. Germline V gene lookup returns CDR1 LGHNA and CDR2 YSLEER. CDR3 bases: TGCGCCAGCAGCCAGGTACAGGGACAGGCTGAAGCTTTCTTT. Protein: CASSQVQGQAEAFF.

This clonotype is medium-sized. CDR3 residues: CSARTAVGDYGYTF. CDR3 nucleotides: TGCAGTGCTAGAACCGCCGTGGGGGACTATGGCTACACCTTC. The rearrangement joins TRBV20-1 to TRBJ1-2; D possibly corresponds to TRBD1 (5 bases). V shed 2 bases and J shed 3 bases, with 13 bases lying between them. Germline-derived CDR1 and CDR2 are DFQATT and SNEGSKA (reference sequence). The CDR3 spans 14 residues.

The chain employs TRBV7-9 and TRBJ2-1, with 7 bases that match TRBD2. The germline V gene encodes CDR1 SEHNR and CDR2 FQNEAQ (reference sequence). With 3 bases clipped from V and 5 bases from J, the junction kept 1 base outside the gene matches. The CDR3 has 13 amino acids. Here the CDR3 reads CASSFGRNNEQFF. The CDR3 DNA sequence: TGTGCCAGCAGCTTCGGGAGGAACAATGAGCAGTTCTTC.

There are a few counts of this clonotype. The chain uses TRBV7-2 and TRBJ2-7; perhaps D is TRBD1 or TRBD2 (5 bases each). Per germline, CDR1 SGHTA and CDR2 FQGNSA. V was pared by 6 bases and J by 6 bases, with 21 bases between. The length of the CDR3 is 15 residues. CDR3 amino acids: CASSYRGHGAFEQYF. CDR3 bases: TGTGCCAGCAGTTACAGAGGTCACGGGGCCTTCGAGCAGTACTTC.

CDR3 DNA: TGCAGCGTTGAAGATGGATACTATGGCTACACCTTC. This encodes CSVEDGYYGYTF. The chain combines TRBV29-1 with TRBJ1-2; unclear D gene. The V and J ends lost 0 bases and 3 bases respectively, with 5 bases between them. CDR1 and CDR2 from the germline V gene are SQVTM and ANQGSEA. The CDR3 has 12 amino acids.

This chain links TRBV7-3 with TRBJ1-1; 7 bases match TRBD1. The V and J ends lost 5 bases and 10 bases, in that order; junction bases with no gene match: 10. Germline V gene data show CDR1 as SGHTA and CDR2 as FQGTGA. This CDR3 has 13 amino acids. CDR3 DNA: TGTGCCAGCAGCGGTCTAGGAGGGGGCATAGCTTTCTTT. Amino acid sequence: CASSGLGGGIAFF.

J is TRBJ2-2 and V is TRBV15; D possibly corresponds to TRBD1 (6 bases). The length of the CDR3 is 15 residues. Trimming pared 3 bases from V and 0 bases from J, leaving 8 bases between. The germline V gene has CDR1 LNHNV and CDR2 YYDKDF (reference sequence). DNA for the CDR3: TGTGCCACCAGCAGGGACAGTGCGAACACCGGGGAGCTGTTTTTT. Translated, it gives CATSRDSANTGELFF.

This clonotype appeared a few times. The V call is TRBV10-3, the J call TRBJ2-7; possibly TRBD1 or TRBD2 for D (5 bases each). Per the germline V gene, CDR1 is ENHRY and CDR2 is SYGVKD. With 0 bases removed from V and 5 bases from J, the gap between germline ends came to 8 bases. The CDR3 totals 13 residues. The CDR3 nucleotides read TGTGCCATCAGTGAGTCGAGGGGCCACGAGCAGTACTTC. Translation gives CAISESRGHEQYF.

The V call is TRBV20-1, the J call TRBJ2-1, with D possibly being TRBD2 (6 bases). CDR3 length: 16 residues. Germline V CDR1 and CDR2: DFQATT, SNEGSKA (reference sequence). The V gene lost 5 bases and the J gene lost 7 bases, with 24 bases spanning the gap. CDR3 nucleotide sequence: TGCAGTGCTCCTGGTCCCCTAGCGTCAGCCGTTAATGAGCAGTTCTTC. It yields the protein CSAPGPLASAVNEQFF.

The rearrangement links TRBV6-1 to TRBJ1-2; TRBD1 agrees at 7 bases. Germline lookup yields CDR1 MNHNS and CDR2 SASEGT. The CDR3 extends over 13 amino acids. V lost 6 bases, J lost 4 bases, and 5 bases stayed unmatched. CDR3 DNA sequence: TGTGCCAGCAGAGACAGGGTCACCTATGGCTACACCTTC. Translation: CASRDRVTYGYTF.

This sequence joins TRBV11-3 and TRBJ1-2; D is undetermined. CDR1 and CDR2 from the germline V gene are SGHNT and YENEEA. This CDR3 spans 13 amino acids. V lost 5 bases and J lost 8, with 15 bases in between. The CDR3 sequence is CASSKGSESGYTF. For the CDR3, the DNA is TGTGCCAGCAGCAAAGGGTCGGAGAGCGGCTACACCTTC.

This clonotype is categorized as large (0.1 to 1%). The CDR3 protein is CASSPTGQRDYGYTF. The CDR3, as DNA: TGTGCCAGCTCACCAACCGGACAGCGGGACTATGGCTACACCTTC. This chain uses TRBV18 with TRBJ1-2; TRBD1 is a possible D gene (6 bases). The CDR3 has 15 amino acids. The germline CDR1 and CDR2 sequences are KGHSH and LQKENI. With 2 bases removed from V and 3 bases from J, the gap between germline ends came to 13 bases.

This CDR3 is CASSEPGQGIYGYTF. DNA of the CDR3: TGTGCCAGCAGTGAGCCAGGACAGGGGATCTATGGCTACACCTTC. The chain has TRBV25-1 and TRBJ1-2; 9 bases map to TRBD1. V was pared by 3 bases and J by 4 bases, with 6 bases of the junction left unmatched. The CDR3 loop spans 15 amino acids. Looked up from germline, CDR1 is MGHDK and CDR2 is SYGVNS.

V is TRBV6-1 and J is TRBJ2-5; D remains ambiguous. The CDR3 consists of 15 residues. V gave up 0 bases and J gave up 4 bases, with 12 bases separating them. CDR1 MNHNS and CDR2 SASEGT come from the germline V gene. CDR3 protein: CASSEARVRGETQYF. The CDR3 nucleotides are TGTGCCAGCAGTGAAGCCCGGGTTCGAGGAGAGACCCAGTACTTC.

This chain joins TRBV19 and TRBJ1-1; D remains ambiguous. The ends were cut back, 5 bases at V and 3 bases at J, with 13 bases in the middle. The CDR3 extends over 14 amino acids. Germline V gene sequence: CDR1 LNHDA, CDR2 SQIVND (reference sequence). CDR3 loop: CASSRGGRYTEAFF. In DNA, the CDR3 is TGTGCCAGTAGTCGTGGAGGGCGGTACACTGAAGCTTTCTTT.

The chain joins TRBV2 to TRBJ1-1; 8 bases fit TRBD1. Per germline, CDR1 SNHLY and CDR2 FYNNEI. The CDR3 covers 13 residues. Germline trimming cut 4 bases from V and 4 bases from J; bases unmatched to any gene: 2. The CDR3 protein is CASSGQGITEAFF. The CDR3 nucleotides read TGTGCCAGCAGTGGACAGGGGATCACTGAAGCTTTCTTT.

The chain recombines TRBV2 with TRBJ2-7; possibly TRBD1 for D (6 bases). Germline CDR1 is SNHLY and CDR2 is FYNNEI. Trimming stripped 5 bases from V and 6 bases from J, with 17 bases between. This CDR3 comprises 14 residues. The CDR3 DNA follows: TGTGCCAGCAGTCCGGGACAAACCCGTCCCGAGCAGTACTTC. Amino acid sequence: CASSPGQTRPEQYF.

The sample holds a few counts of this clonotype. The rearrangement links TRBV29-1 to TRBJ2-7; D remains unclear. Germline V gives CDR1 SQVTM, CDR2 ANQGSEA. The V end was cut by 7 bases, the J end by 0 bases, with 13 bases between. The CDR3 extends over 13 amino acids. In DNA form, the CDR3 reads TGCAGCGCCTTGGACGGAAGCTCCTACGAGCAGTACTTC. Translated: CSALDGSSYEQYF.

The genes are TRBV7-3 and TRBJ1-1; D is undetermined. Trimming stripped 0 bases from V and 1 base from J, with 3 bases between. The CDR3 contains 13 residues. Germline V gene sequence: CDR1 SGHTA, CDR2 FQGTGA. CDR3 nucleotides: TGTGCCAGCAGCTTAACGTGGAACACTGAAGCTTTCTTT. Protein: CASSLTWNTEAFF.

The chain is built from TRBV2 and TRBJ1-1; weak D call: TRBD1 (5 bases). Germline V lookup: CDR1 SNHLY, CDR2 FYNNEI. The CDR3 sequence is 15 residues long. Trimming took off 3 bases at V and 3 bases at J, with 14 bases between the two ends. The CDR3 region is CASSEGGGEDTEAFF. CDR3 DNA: TGTGCCAGCAGTGAGGGTGGAGGGGAGGACACTGAAGCTTTCTTT. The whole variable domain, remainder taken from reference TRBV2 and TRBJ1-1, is EPEVTQTPSHQVTQMGQEVILRCVPISNHLYFYWYRQILGQKVEFLVSFYNNEISEKSEIFDDQFSVERPDGSNFTLKIRSTKLEDSAMYFCASSEGGGEDTEAFFGQGTRLTVV.

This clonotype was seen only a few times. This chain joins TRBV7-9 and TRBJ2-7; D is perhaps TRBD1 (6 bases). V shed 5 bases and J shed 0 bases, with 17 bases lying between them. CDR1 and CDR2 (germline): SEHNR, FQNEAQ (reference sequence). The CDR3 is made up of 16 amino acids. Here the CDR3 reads CASSRQGTIFSYEQYF. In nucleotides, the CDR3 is TGTGCCAGCAGCCGCCAGGGGACAATCTTCTCCTACGAGCAGTACTTC.

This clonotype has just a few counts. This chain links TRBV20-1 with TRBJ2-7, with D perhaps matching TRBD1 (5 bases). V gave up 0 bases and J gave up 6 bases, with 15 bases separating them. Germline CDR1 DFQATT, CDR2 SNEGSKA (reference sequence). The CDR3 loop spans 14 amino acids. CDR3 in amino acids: CSARDGYRSGEQYF. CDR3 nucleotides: TGCAGTGCTAGAGATGGGTACAGGTCGGGCGAGCAGTACTTC.

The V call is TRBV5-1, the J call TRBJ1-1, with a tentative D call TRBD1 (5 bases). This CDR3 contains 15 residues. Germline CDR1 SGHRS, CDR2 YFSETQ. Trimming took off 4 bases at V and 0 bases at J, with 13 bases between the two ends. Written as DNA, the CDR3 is TGCGCCAGCAGCCGCACGGGGGGGGTGAACACTGAAGCTTTCTTT. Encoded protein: CASSRTGGVNTEAFF.

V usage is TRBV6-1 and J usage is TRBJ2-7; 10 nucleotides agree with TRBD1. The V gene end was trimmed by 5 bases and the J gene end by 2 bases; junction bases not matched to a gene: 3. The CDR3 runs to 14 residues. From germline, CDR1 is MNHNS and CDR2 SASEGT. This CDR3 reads CASSTDRGPYEQYF. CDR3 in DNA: TGTGCCAGCAGTACCGACAGGGGGCCCTACGAGCAGTACTTC.

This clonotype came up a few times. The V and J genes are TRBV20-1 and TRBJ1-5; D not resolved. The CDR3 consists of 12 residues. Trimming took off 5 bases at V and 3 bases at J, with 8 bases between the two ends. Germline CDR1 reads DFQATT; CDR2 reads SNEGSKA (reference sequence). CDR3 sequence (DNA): TGCAGTGCTGTCGGTCCCAATCAGCCCCAGCATTTT. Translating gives CSAVGPNQPQHF.

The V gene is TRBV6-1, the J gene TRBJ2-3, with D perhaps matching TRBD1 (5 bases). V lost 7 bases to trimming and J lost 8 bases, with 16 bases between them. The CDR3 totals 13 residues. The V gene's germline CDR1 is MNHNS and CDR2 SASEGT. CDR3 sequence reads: CASTPPEGVTQYF. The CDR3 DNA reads TGTGCCAGCACCCCCCCCGAAGGGGTTACGCAGTATTTT.

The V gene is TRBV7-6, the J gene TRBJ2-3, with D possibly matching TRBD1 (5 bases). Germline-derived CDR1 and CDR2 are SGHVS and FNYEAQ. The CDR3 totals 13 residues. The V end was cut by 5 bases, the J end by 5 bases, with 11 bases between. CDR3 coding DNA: TGTGCCAGCAGCAATGGGGCCCAAGATACGCAGTATTTT. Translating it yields CASSNGAQDTQYF.